This entry lists 8 T cell receptor beta chains sequenced from one sample in a study of blood T cell repertoires in COVID-19. Using immunoSEQ multiplex PCR, the repertoire was profiled, and TCRdb retains in-frame clones only, with some absent. The data contain about 71,000 clones, approximately 80% of them singletons. Sequencing used peripheral blood. The receptors derive from a man aged 25 to 45 with COVID-19, enrolled during active disease.

The chain combines TRBV15 with TRBJ2-7; 7 positions match TRBD2. The CDR3 is 15 amino acids. Trimming removed 3 bases from V and 2 bases from J; junction bases left unmatched: 7. Germline lookup yields CDR1 LNHNV and CDR2 YYDKDF (reference sequence). CDR3 in DNA: TGTGCCACCAGCAGCCCCGCCGGACTAGCCTACGAGCAGTACTTC. Encoded protein: CATSSPAGLAYEQYF.

Details on this clone: The junction departs from the called germline gene at one end, perhaps through a read error. The V gene is TRBV6-4, the J gene TRBJ2-2; no clear D gene. The CDR3 length is 14 residues. CDR1 MRHNA and CDR2 SNTAGT come from the germline V gene. The CDR3 loop reads CASSHSESTGELFF. DNA for the CDR3: TGTGCCAGCAGTCACTCAGAGTCAACCGGGGAGCTGTTTTTT.

The CDR3 region is CASSQDGSTAKNIQYF. CDR3 sequence (DNA): TGTGCCAGCAGCCAAGATGGGAGTACTGCCAAAAACATTCAGTACTTC. The chain employs TRBV4-2 and TRBJ2-4, with TRBD2 as a possible D gene (5 bases). Germline V lookup: CDR1 LGHNA, CDR2 YNFKEQ. V gave up 0 bases and J gave up 1 base, with 10 bases separating them. The CDR3 contains 16 residues.

This rearrangement joins TRBV9 to TRBJ2-7, with TRBD1 matching 7 bases. The J segment lost 6 bases and the V segment lost 4 bases, leaving 7 bases of the junction unmatched. Germline-derived CDR1 and CDR2 are SGDLS and YYNGEE. This CDR3 comprises 13 residues. DNA of the CDR3: TGTGCCAGCAGCACTGACAGGGTGTCCGAGCAGTACTTC. Its protein is CASSTDRVSEQYF.

CDR3 in DNA: TGTGCCAGCAGTTACGGGACAGGTCTTTCTGAAGCTTTCTTT. It yields the protein CASSYGTGLSEAFF. This chain links TRBV6-2 or TRBV6-3 with TRBJ1-1, with 8 bases identical to TRBD1. Per germline, CDR1 MNHEY and CDR2 SVGEGT. This CDR3 is 14 amino acids long. The ends lost 2 bases at V and 6 bases at J; junction bases unmatched: 5.

The rearrangement uses TRBV28 and TRBJ2-2; 12 bases map to TRBD1. V was pared by 4 bases and J by 4 bases, with 10 bases of the junction left unmatched. The germline V gene encodes CDR1 MDHEN and CDR2 SYDVKM. The CDR3 extends over 18 amino acids. The CDR3 loop reads CASSYTGTGGGITGELFF. CDR3 coding DNA: TGTGCCAGCAGTTATACCGGGACAGGGGGCGGGATCACCGGGGAGCTGTTTTTT.

The rearrangement links TRBV5-1 to TRBJ2-2; 12 nucleotides match TRBD2. J was trimmed by 4 bases and V by 8 bases; bases with no gene match: 6. Germline CDR1 is SGHRS and CDR2 is YFSETQ. The CDR3 covers 15 residues. In nucleotides, the CDR3 is TGCGCCAGTAGGACTAGCGGGGCGACCACCGGGGAGCTGTTTTTT. It encodes CASRTSGATTGELFF.

In its sample, this clone was seen a few times. The rearrangement joins TRBV6-5 to TRBJ2-7; 7 nucleotides align to TRBD1. V trimming: 6 bases; J trimming: 6 bases; junction bases outside the gene matches: 14. The CDR3 runs to 15 residues. Germline V gene lookup returns CDR1 MNHEY and CDR2 SVGAGI. The CDR3 bases are TGTGCCAGCAGGGGAAGTGGCAGCCCAGGGGGCGAGCAGTACTTC. Protein product: CASRGSGSPGGEQYF.